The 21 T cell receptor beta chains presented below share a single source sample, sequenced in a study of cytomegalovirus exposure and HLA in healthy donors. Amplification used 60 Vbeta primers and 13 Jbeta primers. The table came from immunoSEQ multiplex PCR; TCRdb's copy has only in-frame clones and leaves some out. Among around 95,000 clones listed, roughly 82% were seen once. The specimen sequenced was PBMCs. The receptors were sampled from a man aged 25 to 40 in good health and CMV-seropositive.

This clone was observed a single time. The CDR3 reads CASSQAAGASGSTDTQYF. As DNA, the CDR3 is TGTGCCAGCAGCCAAGCGGCAGGGGCTAGCGGGAGCACAGATACGCAGTATTTT. This chain uses TRBV4-2 with TRBJ2-3; 8 bases are a match to TRBD2. The CDR3 has 18 residues. V shed 1 base, J shed 0 bases, and the junction held 9 bases outside the gene matches. Per the germline V gene, CDR1 is LGHNA and CDR2 is YNFKEQ.

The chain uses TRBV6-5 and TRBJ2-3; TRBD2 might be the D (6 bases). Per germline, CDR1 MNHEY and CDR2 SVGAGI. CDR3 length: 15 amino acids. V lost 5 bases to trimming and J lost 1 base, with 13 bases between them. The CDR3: CASSLGTGGTDTQYF. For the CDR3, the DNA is TGTGCCAGCAGTCTCGGGACTGGAGGCACAGATACGCAGTATTTT.

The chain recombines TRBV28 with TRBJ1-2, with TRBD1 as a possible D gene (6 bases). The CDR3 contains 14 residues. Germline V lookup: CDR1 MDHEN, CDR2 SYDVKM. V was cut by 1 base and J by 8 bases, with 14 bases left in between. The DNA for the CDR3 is TGTGCCAGCAGTTTATACTTACAGGGCACGGGCTACACCTTC. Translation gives CASSLYLQGTGYTF.

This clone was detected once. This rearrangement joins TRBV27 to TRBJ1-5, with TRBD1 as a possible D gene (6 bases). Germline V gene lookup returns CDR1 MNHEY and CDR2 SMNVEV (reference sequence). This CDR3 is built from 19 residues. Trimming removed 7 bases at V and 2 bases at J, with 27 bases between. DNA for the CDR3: TGTGCCAGCACCGCAACCGGGACACCCGGGTTTTCAGGCAATCAGCCCCAGCATTTT. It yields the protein CASTATGTPGFSGNQPQHF.

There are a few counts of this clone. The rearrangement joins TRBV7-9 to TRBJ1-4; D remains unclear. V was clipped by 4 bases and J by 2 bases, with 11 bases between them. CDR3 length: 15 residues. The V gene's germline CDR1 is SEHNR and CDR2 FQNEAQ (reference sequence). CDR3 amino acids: CASSYPTGTNEKLFF. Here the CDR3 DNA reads TGTGCCAGCAGCTACCCGACCGGGACTAATGAAAAACTGTTTTTT.

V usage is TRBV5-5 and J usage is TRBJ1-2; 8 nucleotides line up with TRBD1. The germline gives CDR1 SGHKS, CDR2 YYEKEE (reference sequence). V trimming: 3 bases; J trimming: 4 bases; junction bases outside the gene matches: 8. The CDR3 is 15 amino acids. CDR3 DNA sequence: TGTGCCAGCAGCTCAAGGACAGGGAGGATCTATGGCTACACCTTC. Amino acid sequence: CASSSRTGRIYGYTF.

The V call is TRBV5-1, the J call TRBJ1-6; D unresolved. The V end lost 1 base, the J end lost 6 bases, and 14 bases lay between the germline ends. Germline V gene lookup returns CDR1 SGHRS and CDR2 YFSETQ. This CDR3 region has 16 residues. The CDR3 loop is CASSLRSPGSNSPLHF. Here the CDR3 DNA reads TGCGCCAGCAGCTTGCGGTCGCCGGGGTCTAATTCACCCCTCCACTTT.

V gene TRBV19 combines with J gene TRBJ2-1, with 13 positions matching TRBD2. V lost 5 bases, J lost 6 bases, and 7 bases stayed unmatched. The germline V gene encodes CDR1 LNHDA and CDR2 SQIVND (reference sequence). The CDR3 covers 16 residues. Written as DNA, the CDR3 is TGTGCCAGTAGTTCCTTGACTAGCGGGAGGTTCAATGAGCAGTTCTTC. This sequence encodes CASSSLTSGRFNEQFF. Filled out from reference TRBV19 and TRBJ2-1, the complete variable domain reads DGGITQSPKYLFRKEGQNVTLSCEQNLNHDAMYWYRQDPGQGLRLIYYSQIVNDFQKGDIAEGYSVSREKKESFPLTVTSAQKNPTAFYLCASSSLTSGRFNEQFFGPGTRLTVL.

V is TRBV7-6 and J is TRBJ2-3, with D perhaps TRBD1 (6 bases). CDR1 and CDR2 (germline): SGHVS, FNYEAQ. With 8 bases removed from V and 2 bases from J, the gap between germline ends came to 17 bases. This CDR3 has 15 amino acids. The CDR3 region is CASALNVGATDTQYF. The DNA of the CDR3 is TGTGCCAGCGCCCTTAATGTGGGGGCCACAGATACGCAGTATTTT.

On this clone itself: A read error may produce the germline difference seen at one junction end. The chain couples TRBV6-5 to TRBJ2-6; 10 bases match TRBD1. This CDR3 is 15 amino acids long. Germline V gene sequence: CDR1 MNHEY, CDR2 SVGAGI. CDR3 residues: CASSYWGTGVNVLTF. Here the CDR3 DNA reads TGTGCCAGCAGTTACTGGGGGACAGGGGTCAACGTCCTGACTTTC.

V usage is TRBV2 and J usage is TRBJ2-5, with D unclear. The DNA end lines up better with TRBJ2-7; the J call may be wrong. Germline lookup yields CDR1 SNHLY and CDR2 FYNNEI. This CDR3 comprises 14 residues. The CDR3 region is CASSEGGAYYEQYF. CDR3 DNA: TGTGCCAGCAGTGAAGGCGGCGCTTACTACGAGCAGTACTTC.

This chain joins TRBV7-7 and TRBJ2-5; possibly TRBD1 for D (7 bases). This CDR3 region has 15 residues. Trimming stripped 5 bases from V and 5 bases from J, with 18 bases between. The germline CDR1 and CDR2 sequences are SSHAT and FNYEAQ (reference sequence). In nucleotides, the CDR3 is TGTGCCAGCAGCCCAGGAGGAGGGGGCCGCGAGACCCAGTACTTC. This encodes CASSPGGGGRETQYF. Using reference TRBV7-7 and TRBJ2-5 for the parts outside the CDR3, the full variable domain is GAGVSQSPRYKVTKRGQDVTLRCDPISSHATLYWYQQALGQGPEFLTYFNYEAQPDKSGLPSDRFSAERPEGSISTLTIQRTEQRDSAMYRCASSPGGGGRETQYFGPGTRLLVL.

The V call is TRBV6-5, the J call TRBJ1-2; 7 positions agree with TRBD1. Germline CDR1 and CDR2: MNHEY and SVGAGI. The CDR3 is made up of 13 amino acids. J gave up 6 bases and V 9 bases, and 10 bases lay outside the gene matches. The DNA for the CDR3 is TGTGCCAGTGGGGACAGCCCCATAAATGGCTACACCTTC. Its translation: CASGDSPINGYTF.

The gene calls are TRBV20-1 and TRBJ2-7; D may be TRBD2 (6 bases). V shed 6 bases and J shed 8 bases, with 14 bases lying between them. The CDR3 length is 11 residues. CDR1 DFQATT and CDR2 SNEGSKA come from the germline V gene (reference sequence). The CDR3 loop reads CSARDLSKQYF. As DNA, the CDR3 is TGCAGTGCGAGGGACTTAAGTAAGCAGTACTTC.

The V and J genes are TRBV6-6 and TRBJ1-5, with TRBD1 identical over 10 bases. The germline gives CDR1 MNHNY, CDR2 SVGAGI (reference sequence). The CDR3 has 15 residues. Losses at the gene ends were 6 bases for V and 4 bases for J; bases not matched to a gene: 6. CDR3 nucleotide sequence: TGTGCCAGCAGCCCGGACAGGGGGAGAAATCAGCCCCAGCATTTT. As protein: CASSPDRGRNQPQHF.

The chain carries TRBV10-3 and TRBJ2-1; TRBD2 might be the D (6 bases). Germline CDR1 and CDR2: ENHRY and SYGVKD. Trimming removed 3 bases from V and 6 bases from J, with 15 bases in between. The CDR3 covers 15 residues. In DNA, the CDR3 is TGTGCCATCAGTGATCTGACTAGATCCGGCAATGAGCAGTTCTTC. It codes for CAISDLTRSGNEQFF.

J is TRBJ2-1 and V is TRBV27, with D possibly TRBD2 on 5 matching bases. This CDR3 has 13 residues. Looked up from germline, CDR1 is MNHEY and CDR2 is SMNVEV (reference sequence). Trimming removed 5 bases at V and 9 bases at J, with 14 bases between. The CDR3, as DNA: TGTGCCAGCAGTCTGGCCCCTGGAGGTGAGCAGTTCTTC. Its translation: CASSLAPGGEQFF.

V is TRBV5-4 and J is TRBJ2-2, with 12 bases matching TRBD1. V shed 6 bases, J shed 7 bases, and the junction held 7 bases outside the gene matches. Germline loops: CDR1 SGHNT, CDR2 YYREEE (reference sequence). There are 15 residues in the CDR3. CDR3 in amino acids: CASTWDRGRGGELFF. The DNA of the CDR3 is TGTGCCAGCACCTGGGACAGGGGGCGCGGCGGGGAGCTGTTTTTT.

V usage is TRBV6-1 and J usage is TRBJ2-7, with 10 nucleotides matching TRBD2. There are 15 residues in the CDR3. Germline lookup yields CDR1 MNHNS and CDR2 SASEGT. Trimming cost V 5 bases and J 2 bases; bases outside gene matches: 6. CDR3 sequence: CASSKREGATYEQYF. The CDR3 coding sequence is TGTGCCAGCAGTAAGCGGGAGGGCGCAACCTACGAGCAGTACTTC.

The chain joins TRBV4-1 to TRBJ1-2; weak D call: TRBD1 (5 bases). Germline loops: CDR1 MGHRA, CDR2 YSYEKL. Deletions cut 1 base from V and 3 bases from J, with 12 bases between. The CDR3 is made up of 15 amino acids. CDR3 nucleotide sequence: TGCGCCAGCAGCCAAGTGGAAGGCAGGGACTATGGCTACACCTTC. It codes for CASSQVEGRDYGYTF.

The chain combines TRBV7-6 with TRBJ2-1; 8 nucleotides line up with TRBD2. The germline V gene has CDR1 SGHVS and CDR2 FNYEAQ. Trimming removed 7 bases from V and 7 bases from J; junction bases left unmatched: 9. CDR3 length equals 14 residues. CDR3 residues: CASTPGRGANEQFF. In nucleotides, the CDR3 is TGTGCCAGCACCCCGGGGCGGGGGGCGAATGAGCAGTTCTTC.